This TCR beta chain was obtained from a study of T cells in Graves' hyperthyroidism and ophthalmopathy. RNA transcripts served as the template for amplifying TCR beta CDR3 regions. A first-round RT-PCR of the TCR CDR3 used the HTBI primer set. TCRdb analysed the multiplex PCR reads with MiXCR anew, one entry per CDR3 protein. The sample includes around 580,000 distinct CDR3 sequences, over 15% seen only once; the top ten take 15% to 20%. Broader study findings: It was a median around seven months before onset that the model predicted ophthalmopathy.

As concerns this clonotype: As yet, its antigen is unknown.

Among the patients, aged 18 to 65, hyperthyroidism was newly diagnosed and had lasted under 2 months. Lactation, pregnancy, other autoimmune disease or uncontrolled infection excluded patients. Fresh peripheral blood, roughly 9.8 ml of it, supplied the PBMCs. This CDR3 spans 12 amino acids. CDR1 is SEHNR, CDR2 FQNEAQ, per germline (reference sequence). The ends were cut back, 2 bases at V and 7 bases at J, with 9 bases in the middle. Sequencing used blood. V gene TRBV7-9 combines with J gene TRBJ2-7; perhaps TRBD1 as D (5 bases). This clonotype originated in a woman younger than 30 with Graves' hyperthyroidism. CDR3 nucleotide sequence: TGTGCCAGCAGCTTACAGGGCCCTGAGCAGTACTTC. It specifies CASSLQGPEQYF.